This TCR beta chain was retrieved from a study of blood T cell repertoires in COVID-19. Method: immunoSEQ multiplex PCR; TCRdb's copy keeps in-frame clones and lacks some. Of tens of thousands of clones listed, 89% are singletons. CDR3 length equals 13 residues. CDR1 and CDR2 from the germline V gene are SGHNT and YYREEE (reference sequence). The V and J ends lost 4 bases and 2 bases respectively, with 9 bases between them. This clone was observed a few times. This chain uses TRBV5-4 with TRBJ1-2; D gene uncertain. Sequences were obtained from peripheral blood. The receptor was derived from a man aged 45 to 65 with acute or convalescent COVID-19. CDR3 region: CASSHDINYGYTF. CDR3 sequence (DNA): TGTGCCAGCAGCCATGACATAAACTATGGCTACACCTTC.